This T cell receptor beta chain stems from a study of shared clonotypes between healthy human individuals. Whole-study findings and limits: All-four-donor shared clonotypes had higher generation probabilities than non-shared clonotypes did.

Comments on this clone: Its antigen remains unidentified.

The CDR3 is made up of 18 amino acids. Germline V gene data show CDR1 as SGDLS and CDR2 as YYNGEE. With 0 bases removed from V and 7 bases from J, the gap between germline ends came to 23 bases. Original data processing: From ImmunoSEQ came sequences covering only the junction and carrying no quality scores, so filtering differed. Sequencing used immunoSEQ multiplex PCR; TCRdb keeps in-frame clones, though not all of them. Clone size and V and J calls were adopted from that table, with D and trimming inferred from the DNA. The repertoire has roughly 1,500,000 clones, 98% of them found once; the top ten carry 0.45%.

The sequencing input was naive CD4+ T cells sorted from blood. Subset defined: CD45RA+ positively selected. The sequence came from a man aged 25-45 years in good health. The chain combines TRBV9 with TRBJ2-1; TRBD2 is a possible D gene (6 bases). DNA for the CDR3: TGTGCCAGCAGCGTAGGGGCCAAAGGAGGGGCCCCCTCGAATGAGCAGTTCTTC. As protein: CASSVGAKGGAPSNEQFF.